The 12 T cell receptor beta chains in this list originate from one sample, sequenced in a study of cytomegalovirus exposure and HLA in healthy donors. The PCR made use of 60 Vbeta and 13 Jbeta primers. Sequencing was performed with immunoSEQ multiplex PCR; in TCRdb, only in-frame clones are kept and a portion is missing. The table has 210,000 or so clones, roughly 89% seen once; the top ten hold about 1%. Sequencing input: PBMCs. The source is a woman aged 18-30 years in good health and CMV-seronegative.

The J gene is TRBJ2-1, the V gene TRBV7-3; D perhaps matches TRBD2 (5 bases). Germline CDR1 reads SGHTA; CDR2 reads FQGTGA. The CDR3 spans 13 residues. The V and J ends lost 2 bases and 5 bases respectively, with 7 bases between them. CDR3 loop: CASSLGRDNEQFF. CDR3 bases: TGTGCCAGCAGCTTAGGGAGAGACAATGAGCAGTTCTTC.

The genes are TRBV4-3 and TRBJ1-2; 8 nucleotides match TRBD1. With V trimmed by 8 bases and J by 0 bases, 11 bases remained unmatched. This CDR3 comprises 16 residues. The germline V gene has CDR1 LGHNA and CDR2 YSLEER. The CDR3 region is CASGPGQETANYGYTF. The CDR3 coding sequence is TGCGCCAGCGGACCGGGACAGGAGACAGCTAACTATGGCTACACCTTC.

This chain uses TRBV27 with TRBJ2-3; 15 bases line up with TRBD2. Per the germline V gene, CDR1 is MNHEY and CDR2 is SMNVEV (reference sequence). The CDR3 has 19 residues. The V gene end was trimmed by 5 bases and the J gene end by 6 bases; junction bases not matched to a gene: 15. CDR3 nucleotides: TGTGCCAGCAGTCCGATATCCCGGACTAGCGGGGGGGTGAGGGATACGCAGTATTTT. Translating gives CASSPISRTSGGVRDTQYF.

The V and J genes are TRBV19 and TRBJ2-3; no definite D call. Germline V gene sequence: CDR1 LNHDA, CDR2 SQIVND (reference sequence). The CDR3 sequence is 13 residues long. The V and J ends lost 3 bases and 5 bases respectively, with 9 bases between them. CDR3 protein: CASSMIGGDTQYF. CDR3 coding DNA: TGTGCCAGTAGTATGATCGGCGGAGATACGCAGTATTTT.

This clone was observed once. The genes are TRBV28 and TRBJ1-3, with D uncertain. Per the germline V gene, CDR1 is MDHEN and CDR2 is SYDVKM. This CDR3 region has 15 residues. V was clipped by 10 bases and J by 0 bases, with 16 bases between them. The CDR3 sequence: CAISTAISSGNTIYF. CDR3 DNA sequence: TGTGCCATCTCCACCGCGATCTCCTCTGGAAACACCATATATTTT.

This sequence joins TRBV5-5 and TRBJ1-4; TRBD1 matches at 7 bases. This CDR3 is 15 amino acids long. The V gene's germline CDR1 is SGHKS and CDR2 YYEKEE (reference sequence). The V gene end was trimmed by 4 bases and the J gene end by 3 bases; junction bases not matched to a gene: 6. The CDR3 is CASSHRQGANEKLFF. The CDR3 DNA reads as TGTGCCAGCAGCCACAGACAGGGTGCTAATGAAAAACTGTTTTTT.

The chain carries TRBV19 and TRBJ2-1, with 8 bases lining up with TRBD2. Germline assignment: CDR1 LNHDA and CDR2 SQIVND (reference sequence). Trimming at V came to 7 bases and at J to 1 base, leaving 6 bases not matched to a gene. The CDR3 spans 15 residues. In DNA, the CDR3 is TGTGCCAGTAAAATTAGCGGGAAGTCCTACAATGAGCAGTTCTTC. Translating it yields CASKISGKSYNEQFF.

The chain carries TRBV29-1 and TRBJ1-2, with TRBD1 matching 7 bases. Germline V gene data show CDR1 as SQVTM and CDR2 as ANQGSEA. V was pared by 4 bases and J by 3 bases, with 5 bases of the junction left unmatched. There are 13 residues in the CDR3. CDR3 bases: TGCAGCGTTGGAGGAGGGACAGACTATGGCTACACCTTC. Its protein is CSVGGGTDYGYTF. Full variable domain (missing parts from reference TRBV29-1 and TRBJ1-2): SAVISQKPSRDICQRGTSLTIQCQVDSQVTMMFWYRQQPGQSLTLIATANQGSEATYESGFVIDKFPISRPNLTFSTLTVSNMSPEDSSIYLCSVGGGTDYGYTFGSGTRLTVV.

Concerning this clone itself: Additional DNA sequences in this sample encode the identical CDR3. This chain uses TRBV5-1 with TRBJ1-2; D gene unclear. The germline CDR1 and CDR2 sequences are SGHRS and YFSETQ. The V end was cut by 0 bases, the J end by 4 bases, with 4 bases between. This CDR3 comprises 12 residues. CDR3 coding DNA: TGCGCCAGCAGCTTGGCGTCCTATGGCTACACCTTC. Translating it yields CASSLASYGYTF.

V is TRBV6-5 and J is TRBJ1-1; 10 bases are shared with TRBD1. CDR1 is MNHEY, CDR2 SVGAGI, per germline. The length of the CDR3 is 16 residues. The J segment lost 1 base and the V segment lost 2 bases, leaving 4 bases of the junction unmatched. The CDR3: CASSYQDRGANTEAFF. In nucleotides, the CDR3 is TGTGCCAGCAGTTACCAGGACAGGGGGGCGAACACTGAAGCTTTCTTT.

As DNA, the CDR3 is TGCGCCAGCAGCTTGGGGGGACAAAATGAAAAACTGTTTTTT. As protein: CASSLGGQNEKLFF. V and J are TRBV5-1 and TRBJ1-4, with D perhaps matching TRBD1 (6 bases). Germline-derived CDR1 and CDR2 are SGHRS and YFSETQ. The CDR3 spans 14 residues. Trimming cost V 0 bases and J 5 bases, with 8 bases left between them.

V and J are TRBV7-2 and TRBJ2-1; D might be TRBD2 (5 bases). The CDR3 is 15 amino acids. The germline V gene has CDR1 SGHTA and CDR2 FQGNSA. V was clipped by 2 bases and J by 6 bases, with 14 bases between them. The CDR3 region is CASSLQDGRGNEQFF. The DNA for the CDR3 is TGTGCCAGCAGCTTACAGGACGGACGGGGCAATGAGCAGTTCTTC.